This TCR beta chain was captured in a study of T cells in localized non-small cell lung cancer. General study findings and limits: Among the top 100 tumor clones, a median 57 appeared in adjacent lung. Clonality peaked in uninvolved adjacent lung rather than tumor. The tumor had only one region sequenced, so heterogeneity remains possible.

Adjacent lung was taken at least 2 cm from the tumor margin, free of atypia. With respect to this clone: Its antigen is unknown.

Germline CDR1 reads SGHNT; CDR2 reads YENEEA. This CDR3 spans 14 amino acids. The ends were cut back, 1 base at V and 6 bases at J, with 9 bases in the middle. TCRdb keeps only in-frame clones here, not all; method: immunoSEQ multiplex PCR. The sample lists 1,200 to 1,500 clones; approximately 18% were seen once. The chain has TRBV11-3 and TRBJ1-4, with D uncertain. This clonotype was sampled from a female donor over 55 with stage II lung adenocarcinoma. The sample in question was normal lung tissue next to the tumor, obtained before any cancer treatment. CDR3 amino acids: CASSLVASDEKLFF. The CDR3 coding sequence is TGTGCCAGCAGCTTAGTGGCTTCGGATGAAAAACTGTTTTTT.